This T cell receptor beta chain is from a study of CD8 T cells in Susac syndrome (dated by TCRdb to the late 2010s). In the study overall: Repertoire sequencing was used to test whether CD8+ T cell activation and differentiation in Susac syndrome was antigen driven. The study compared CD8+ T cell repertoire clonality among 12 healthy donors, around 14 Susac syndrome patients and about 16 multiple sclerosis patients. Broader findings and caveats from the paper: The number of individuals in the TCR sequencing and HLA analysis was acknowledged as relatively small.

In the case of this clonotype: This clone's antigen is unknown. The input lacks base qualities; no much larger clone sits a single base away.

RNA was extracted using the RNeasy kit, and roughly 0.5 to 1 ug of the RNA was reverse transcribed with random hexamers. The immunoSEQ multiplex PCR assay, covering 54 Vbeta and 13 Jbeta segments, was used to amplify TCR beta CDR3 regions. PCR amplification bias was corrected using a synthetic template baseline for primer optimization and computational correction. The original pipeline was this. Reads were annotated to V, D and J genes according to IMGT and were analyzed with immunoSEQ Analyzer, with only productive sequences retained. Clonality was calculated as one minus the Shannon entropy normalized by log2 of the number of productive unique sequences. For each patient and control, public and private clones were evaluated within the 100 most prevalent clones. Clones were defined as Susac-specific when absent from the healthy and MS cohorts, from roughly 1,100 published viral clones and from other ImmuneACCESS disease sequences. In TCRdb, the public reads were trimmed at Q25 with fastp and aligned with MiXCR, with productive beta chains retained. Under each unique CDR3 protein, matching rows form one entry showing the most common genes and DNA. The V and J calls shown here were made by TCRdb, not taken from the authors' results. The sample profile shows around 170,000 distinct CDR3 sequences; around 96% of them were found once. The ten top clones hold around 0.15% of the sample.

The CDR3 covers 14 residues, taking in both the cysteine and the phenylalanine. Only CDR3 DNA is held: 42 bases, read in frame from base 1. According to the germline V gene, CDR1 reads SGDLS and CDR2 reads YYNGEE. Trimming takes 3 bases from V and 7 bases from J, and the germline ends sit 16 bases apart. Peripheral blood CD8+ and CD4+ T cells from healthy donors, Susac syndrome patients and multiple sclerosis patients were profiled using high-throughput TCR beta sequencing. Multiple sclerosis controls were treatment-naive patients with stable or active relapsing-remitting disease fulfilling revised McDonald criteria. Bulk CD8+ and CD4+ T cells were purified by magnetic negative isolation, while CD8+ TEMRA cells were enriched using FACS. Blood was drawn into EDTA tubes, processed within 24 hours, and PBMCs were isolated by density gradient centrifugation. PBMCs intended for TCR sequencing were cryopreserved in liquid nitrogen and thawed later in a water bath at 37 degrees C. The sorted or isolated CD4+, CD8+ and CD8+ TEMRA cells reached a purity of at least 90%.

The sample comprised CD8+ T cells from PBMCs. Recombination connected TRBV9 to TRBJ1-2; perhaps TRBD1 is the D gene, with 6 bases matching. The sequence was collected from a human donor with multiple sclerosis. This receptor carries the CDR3 CASSDLTGRRGYTF. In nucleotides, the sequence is TGTGCCAGCAGCGACCTGACAGGCCGCCGTGGCTACACCTTC.